The T cell receptor beta chain described here comes from a study of PD-1 blockade in classical Hodgkin lymphoma. This clone appeared once. CDR1 is MNHEY and CDR2 is SVGAGI in the germline V gene. Trimming removed 2 bases from V and 7 bases from J, with 17 bases in between. The CDR3 runs 15 residues. Time point specified: cycle 4 day 1 (C4D1), after less than 7 weeks of nivolumab. Each patient's relapse followed autologous stem cell transplantation, and brentuximab vedotin exposure varied. TCRdb keeps only in-frame clones here, not all; method: immunoSEQ multiplex PCR. In the table there are over 60,000 clones, roughly nine tenths of which are singletons.

This TCR was sampled from a human donor with classical Hodgkin lymphoma. The material sequenced was peripheral blood mononuclear cells (PBMCs), taken before the fourth cycle of nivolumab. The genes are TRBV6-5 and TRBJ2-5, with D tentatively TRBD2 (6 bases). The CDR3 loop reads CASSYGGLTYWTQYF. The CDR3 DNA reads TGTGCCAGCAGTTACGGGGGACTGACTTATTGGACCCAGTACTTC.